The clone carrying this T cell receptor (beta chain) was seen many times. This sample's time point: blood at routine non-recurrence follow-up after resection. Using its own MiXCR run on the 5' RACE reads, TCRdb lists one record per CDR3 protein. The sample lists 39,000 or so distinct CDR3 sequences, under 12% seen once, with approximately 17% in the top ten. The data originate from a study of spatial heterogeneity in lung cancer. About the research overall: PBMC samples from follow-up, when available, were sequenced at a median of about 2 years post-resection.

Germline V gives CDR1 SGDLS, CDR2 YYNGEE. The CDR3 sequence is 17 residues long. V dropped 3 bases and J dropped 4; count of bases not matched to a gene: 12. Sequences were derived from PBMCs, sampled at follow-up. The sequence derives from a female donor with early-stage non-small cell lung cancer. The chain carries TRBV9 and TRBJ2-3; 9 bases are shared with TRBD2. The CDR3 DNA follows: TGTGCCAGCAGCGGACCTCTAGCGGGGCCTCAAGCAGATACGCAGTATTTT. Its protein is CASSGPLAGPQADTQYF.